Here is one TCR beta chain with its context. Per germline, CDR1 MNHNS and CDR2 SASEGT. This CDR3 has 16 residues. The junction had 15 bases not matched to a gene; V was cut back by 8 bases and J by 6 bases. This sample stems from a study of identical twins. TCRdb fed the 5' RACE reads into MiXCR, producing one record per CDR3 protein. The sample has under 250,000 distinct CDR3 sequences; over 9.5% are singletons. Healthy Caucasians made up all donors. Separately, the same data were catalogued under a study of yellow fever vaccine responses in identical twins.

Sequences were obtained from memory (CD45RO+) T cells sorted from blood. V usage is TRBV6-1 and J usage is TRBJ2-2, with 7 bases matching TRBD2. The TCR originated in a woman younger than 30 in good health. In DNA form, the CDR3 reads TGTGCCAGCGGAAGAATTTCCGGGACTACACCCGGGGAGCTGTTTTTT. This translates into CASGRISGTTPGELFF.